This TCR beta chain was captured by sequencing in a study of T cell responses to AZD1222 COVID-19 vaccine. Study results and caveats: Among the donors, most were white British and more were female, and clonal diversity was possibly underestimated. Spike was spanned by vaccine-associated CD4 TCRs, which were dominant at 160-218 and 743-854.

Germline CDR1 SGDLS, CDR2 YYNGEE. CDR3 length: 15 amino acids. With 0 bases removed from V and 1 base from J, the gap between germline ends came to 10 bases. Data came from immunoSEQ multiplex PCR; TCRdb stores just in-frame clones and leaves some out. This table has around 150,000 clones, 70% to 90% appearing once. Concerning this clone itself: What it binds is unknown.

This clonotype was sampled from an adult in good health. The chain combines TRBV9 with TRBJ1-2; D not certain. The specimen was peripheral blood, collected on day 0 of AZD1222 vaccination. As DNA, the CDR3 is TGTGCCAGCAGCGTAGCCCCCAGTTTTAACTATGGCTACACCTTC. This sequence encodes CASSVAPSFNYGYTF.